Listed below are T cell receptor beta chains from one sample, sequenced in a study of blood T cell repertoires in COVID-19. The data were produced by immunoSEQ multiplex PCR, yet TCRdb's version contains in-frame clones alone and is incomplete. The sample lists hundreds of thousands of clones, 88% seen once, with around 10% in the top ten. Sequences were obtained from peripheral blood. These receptors were collected from a woman aged 25-40 years with COVID-19, enrolled during active disease. CDR3s include the opening cysteine and the closing phenylalanine or tryptophan. D genes are given only for firm matches. Size is omitted from some rows. Given values are once, few, many or a class for expanded clones.

D	size	V	J	length	DNA	CDR3
-	-	TRBV10-3	TRBJ1-1	13	TGTGCCATCAGAAATTCGGACATCGTAAAAGCTTTCTTT	CAIRNSDIVKAFF
-	-	TRBV7-2	TRBJ2-7	15	TGTGCCAGCAGCCCATCAAGGGGGACACGGTACGAGCAGTACTTC	CASSPSRGTRYEQYF
-	-	TRBV9	TRBJ1-1	14	TGTGCCAGCAGCGTAGCGTCTGGGCGCACTGAAGCTTTCTTT	CASSVASGRTEAFF
-	-	TRBV3-1/TRBV3-2	TRBJ2-6	14	TGTGCCAGCAGCCAAGGTAATGGGGCCAACGTCCTGACTTTC	CASSQGNGANVLTF
TRBD1	-	TRBV6-6	TRBJ1-2	14	TGTGCCAGCAGTTACCGGGACAGGGCGACTGGCTACACCTTC	CASSYRDRATGYTF
TRBD2	once	TRBV19	TRBJ2-2	18	TGTGCCAGTAGTGTAACCTTACCGGGACTAGCGGGGACCGGGGAGCTGTTTTTT	CASSVTLPGLAGTGELFF
-	-	TRBV28	TRBJ2-5	13	TGTGCCAGCAGCACCGGAGGGCCGGAGACCCAGTACTTC	CASSTGGPETQYF
TRBD1	-	TRBV19	TRBJ1-1	13	TGTGCCAGTAGTATAGGGGACAGGGGTGAAGCTTTCTTT	CASSIGDRGEAFF
TRBD1	-	TRBV2	TRBJ2-4	15	TGTGCCAGCAGTGGGACAGGGGATTCCAAAAACATTCAGTACTTC	CASSGTGDSKNIQYF
TRBD2	-	TRBV5-6	TRBJ2-1	16	TGTGCCAGCAGCTTGGGGGCTAGCGGCTCCTACAATGAGCAGTTCTTC	CASSLGASGSYNEQFF
TRBD2	-	TRBV11-2	TRBJ2-5	16	TGTGCCAGCAGCTTAATACCAGCGGGAAACCAAGAGACCCAGTACTTC	CASSLIPAGNQETQYF
-	few	TRBV29-1	TRBJ1-3	12	TGCAGCGGAGGTGATTCTGGAAACACCATATATTTT	CSGGDSGNTIYF
TRBD2	-	TRBV6-5	TRBJ2-3	14	TGTGCCAGCACTAGCGGGGGGGGCACAGATACGCAGTATTTT	CASTSGGGTDTQYF
-	-	TRBV6-4	TRBJ1-1	15	TGTGCCAGCAGTGCCTCGACACCAACGAACACTGAAGCTTTCTTT	CASSASTPTNTEAFF
-	-	TRBV9	TRBJ2-1	16	TGTGCCAGCAGCGTAGGCGCGGGTAGCTCCTACAATGAGCAGTTCTTC	CASSVGAGSSYNEQFF
-	-	TRBV4-1	TRBJ2-7	17	TGCGCCAGCAGCCAAGATCAGCGCAGGGGTATGGACTACGAGCAGTACTTC	CASSQDQRRGMDYEQYF
-	-	TRBV9	TRBJ2-7	15	TGTGCCAGCAGCGAATTCGGGACATCAGACTACGAGCAGTACTTC	CASSEFGTSDYEQYF
-	-	TRBV7-9	TRBJ2-3	12	TGTGCCAGCAGACGTGGCGGGGATACGCAGTATTTT	CASRRGGDTQYF
-	-	TRBV28	TRBJ1-6	15	TGTGCCAGCAGTCGCAAAGGGGGGAGGGATTCACCCCTCCACTTT	CASSRKGGRDSPLHF
-	few	TRBV28	TRBJ1-4	16	TGTGCCAGCAGTTCCGGGGGGCCTGTTGCAATGCTTGGACTGTTTTTT	CASSSGGPVAMLGLFF
TRBD1	-	TRBV7-9	TRBJ1-2	14	TGTGCCAGCAGCTTATCTGGGACAGGGGGCGGCTACACCTTC	CASSLSGTGGGYTF
TRBD1	-	TRBV7-6	TRBJ2-1	15	TGTGCCAGCAGCTCGCGGACAGGAACCTACAATGAGCAGTTCTTC	CASSSRTGTYNEQFF
TRBD2	-	TRBV13	TRBJ2-2	15	TGTGCCAGCAGCTTGACTAGCCCTAACACCGGGGAGCTGTTTTTT	CASSLTSPNTGELFF
-	-	TRBV20-1	TRBJ1-2	11	TGCAGTGCTAGGGACAGTTATGGCTACACCTTC	CSARDSYGYTF
-	-	TRBV25-1	TRBJ2-7	11	TGTGCCAGCACACTAGCCTACGAGCAGTACTTC	CASTLAYEQYF
TRBD1	few	TRBV19	TRBJ1-5	15	TGTGCCAGTAGTATCCGCGGACAGGGAAGCCAGCCCCAGCATTTT	CASSIRGQGSQPQHF
-	-	TRBV5-1	TRBJ2-4	16	TGCGCCAGCAGCCCCAGGGAGGGGGTAGCCAAAAACATTCAGTACTTC	CASSPREGVAKNIQYF
-	-	TRBV19	TRBJ1-5	16	TGTGCCAGTAGTATTATGGGCAGCACCGCCAATCAGCCCCAGCATTTT	CASSIMGSTANQPQHF
TRBD1	-	TRBV2	TRBJ1-5	15	TGTGCCAGCAGTTTTGGACAGGGCTACAATCAGCCCCAGCATTTT	CASSFGQGYNQPQHF
-	-	TRBV9	TRBJ1-6	12	TGTGCCAGCAGCGTAGCCGGTTCACCCCTCCACTTT	CASSVAGSPLHF
-	-	TRBV6-5	TRBJ2-2	15	TGTGCCAGCACCATACGGGACATTAACACCGGGGAGCTGTTTTTT	CASTIRDINTGELFF
-	once	TRBV6-6	TRBJ2-5	13	TGTGCCAGCAGTTACGGGCAGCAAGAGACCCAGTACTTC	CASSYGQQETQYF
-	-	TRBV7-2	TRBJ1-5	14	TGTGCCAGCAGCTTCAGGGTCGCGGAGCAGCCCCAGCATTTT	CASSFRVAEQPQHF
-	-	TRBV7-9	TRBJ1-5	12	TGTGCCAGCAGCTTAGGCGGGGGGCCCCAGCATTTT	CASSLGGGPQHF
-	few	TRBV19	TRBJ1-2	14	TGTGCCAGTAGTACGACCGGGACAAACTATGGCTACACCTTC	CASSTTGTNYGYTF
-	-	TRBV5-4	TRBJ1-1	14	TGTGCCAGCAGTTATGGACTGTGGAACACTGAAGCTTTCTTT	CASSYGLWNTEAFF
-	once	TRBV2	TRBJ2-5	15	TGTGCCAGCAGTAATCAGGGGAGCCCTTCAGAGACCCAGTACTTC	CASSNQGSPSETQYF
-	-	TRBV28	TRBJ1-1	13	TGTGCCAGCAGTGCGGGCCCTTGGACTGAAGCTTTCTTT	CASSAGPWTEAFF
TRBD2	-	TRBV12-3/TRBV12-4	TRBJ2-1	11	TGTGCCACAGCGGGGGACAATGAGCAGTTCTTC	CATAGDNEQFF
TRBD1	-	TRBV18	TRBJ1-4	15	TGTGCCAGCTCACCCTTGGGACAGGGGGCGCGAAAACTGTTTTTT	CASSPLGQGARKLFF
TRBD2	-	TRBV6-1	TRBJ2-7	16	TGTGCCAGCAGTGAAGGATATCCGGGACTAGCGTCCGAGCAGTACTTC	CASSEGYPGLASEQYF
TRBD1	-	TRBV10-3	TRBJ1-1	14	TGTGCCATCAGCCCCTCACAGGGGGGGACTGAAGCTTTCTTT	CAISPSQGGTEAFF
-	-	TRBV15	TRBJ1-2	14	TGTGCCACCAGCAGAGATCGCGAGTTTTATGGCTACACCTTC	CATSRDREFYGYTF